What follows are 24 T cell receptor beta chains derived from one specimen sequenced in a study of T cells in Graves' hyperthyroidism and ophthalmopathy. TCR beta CDR3 region amplification was performed from RNA transcripts. First-round RT-PCR of the TCR CDR3 relied on the HTBI primer set. TCRdb re-derived calls from the multiplex PCR reads in MiXCR, one entry per CDR3 protein. The table has 250,000 to 400,000 distinct CDR3 sequences, approximately 14% seen once. Material for sequencing was blood. The origin of the receptors is a woman between 35 and 50 years old with Graves' ophthalmopathy.

This clonotype was seen ten or more times. V is TRBV11-1 and J is TRBJ2-1; TRBD2 is a possible D gene (5 bases). Deletions cut 2 bases from V and 0 bases from J, with 17 bases between. The CDR3 is 18 amino acids. Germline V CDR1 and CDR2: SGHAT, FQDESV (reference sequence). The CDR3 reads CASSLLLDYPSSYNEQFF. CDR3 nucleotide sequence: TGTGCCAGCAGCTTACTCTTAGACTACCCAAGCTCCTACAATGAGCAGTTCTTC.

The chain couples TRBV9 to TRBJ2-7; 10 bases map to TRBD1. The CDR3 has 14 residues. Germline-derived CDR1 and CDR2 are SGDLS and YYNGEE. Losses at the gene ends were 2 bases for V and 5 bases for J; bases not matched to a gene: 4. The CDR3 loop reads CASSVFGTGDEQYF. The DNA for the CDR3 is TGTGCCAGCAGCGTCTTCGGGACAGGGGACGAGCAGTACTTC.

The table lists this clonotype with many counts. The chain has TRBV12-3 or TRBV12-4 and TRBJ2-5; D is ambiguous. V was cut by 3 bases and J by 5 bases, with 10 bases left in between. This CDR3 region has 13 residues. The chain's CDR3 is CASSFSTMETQYF. CDR3 coding DNA: TGTGCCAGCAGTTTTAGCACGATGGAGACCCAGTACTTC.

This chain links TRBV30 with TRBJ2-1; perhaps TRBD2 as D (6 bases). The CDR3 contains 13 residues. Germline CDR1 and CDR2: GTSNPN and SVGIG (reference sequence). V was pared by 4 bases and J by 8 bases, with 15 bases between. The CDR3 loop reads CAWTRGTSHEQFF. The CDR3 DNA sequence: TGTGCCTGGACCCGAGGAACTAGCCATGAGCAGTTCTTC.

The gene calls are TRBV20-1 and TRBJ2-5; D is perhaps TRBD2 (6 bases). V was trimmed by 8 bases and J by 2 bases, leaving 21 bases between them. This CDR3 is 15 amino acids long. Germline loops: CDR1 DFQATT, CDR2 SNEGSKA (reference sequence). The CDR3 is CSFLAGTGDQETQYF. DNA for the CDR3: TGCAGTTTTTTAGCCGGGACGGGGGATCAAGAGACCCAGTACTTC.

This clonotype has a count of ten or more. The chain employs TRBV6-1 and TRBJ2-1; weak D call: TRBD2 (5 bases). The CDR3 spans 13 residues. Germline V gene lookup returns CDR1 MNHNS and CDR2 SASEGT. V lost 2 bases and J 6 bases, leaving 8 bases between the germline ends. CDR3 in DNA: TGTGCCAGCAGTGAATTTGCGGGCAATGAGCAGTTCTTC. Translated, it gives CASSEFAGNEQFF.

The rearrangement joins TRBV20-1 to TRBJ1-1; 8 positions match TRBD1. Losses at the gene ends were 6 bases for V and 4 bases for J; bases not matched to a gene: 4. This CDR3 has 12 amino acids. Germline values: CDR1 DFQATT, CDR2 SNEGSKA (reference sequence). The CDR3 loop reads CSALDRGTEAFF. The CDR3 DNA is TGCAGTGCACTAGACAGGGGCACTGAAGCTTTCTTT.

This clonotype was seen repeatedly, ten times or more. The gene calls are TRBV20-1 and TRBJ2-1; 16 bases line up with TRBD2. The ends lost 6 bases at V and 3 bases at J; junction bases unmatched: 8. Germline loops: CDR1 DFQATT, CDR2 SNEGSKA (reference sequence). The CDR3 runs to 17 residues. CDR3 nucleotide sequence: TGCAGTGCCCCGGGGACTAGCGGGGGGGCGTACTACAATGAGCAGTTCTTC. Its translation is CSAPGTSGGAYYNEQFF.

This clonotype was detected ten times or more. This rearrangement joins TRBV6-2 or TRBV6-3 to TRBJ2-1, with D possibly matching TRBD1 (7 bases). The V end lost 1 base, the J end lost 15 bases, and 13 bases lay between the germline ends. The CDR3 spans 12 residues. Germline V gives CDR1 MNHEY, CDR2 SVGEGT. The CDR3 is CASSYWQGGRFF. CDR3 DNA sequence: TGTGCCAGCAGTTACTGGCAGGGGGGTCGGTTCTTC.

In this sample, this clonotype turned up a few times. The V and J genes are TRBV20-1 and TRBJ2-7, with D tentatively TRBD1 (6 bases). The CDR3 consists of 13 residues. Trimming removed 2 bases from V and 4 bases from J, with 12 bases in between. Germline loops: CDR1 DFQATT, CDR2 SNEGSKA (reference sequence). In DNA, the CDR3 is TGCAGTGCTAGACAGGGGCAGAGGTACGAGCAGTACTTC. The encoded protein is CSARQGQRYEQYF.

This clonotype was seen only a few times. The chain uses TRBV6-1 and TRBJ1-6, with 9 bases matching TRBD1. Germline V gene sequence: CDR1 MNHNS, CDR2 SASEGT. The CDR3 spans 17 residues. The J segment lost 8 bases and the V segment lost 5 bases, leaving 13 bases of the junction unmatched. The CDR3 DNA is TGTGCCAGCAGTTCCTTACCCCGACAGGGGGAGGATTCACCCCTCCACTTT. As protein: CASSSLPRQGEDSPLHF.

This chain joins TRBV12-3 or TRBV12-4 and TRBJ1-2, with a weak D call TRBD1 (6 bases). The V gene lost 6 bases and the J gene lost 5 bases, with 25 bases spanning the gap. The CDR3 loop spans 17 amino acids. The DNA of the CDR3 is TGTGCCAGCAGCACCACCTCCGGGTTCAGGGGAGGGTATGGCTACACCTTC. Amino acids: CASSTTSGFRGGYGYTF.

There are many counts of this clonotype. The rearrangement joins TRBV3-1 to TRBJ2-7, with D perhaps matching TRBD2 (5 bases). The germline CDR1 and CDR2 sequences are LGHDT and YNNKEL (reference sequence). With 3 bases removed from V and 4 bases from J, the gap between germline ends came to 13 bases. The CDR3 sequence is 14 residues long. In DNA, the CDR3 is TGTGCCAGCAGCCACCCCGGACGGGAATACGAGCAGTACTTC. Translation gives CASSHPGREYEQYF.

This clonotype was counted at least ten times. The V call is TRBV20-1, the J call TRBJ2-7, with D perhaps being TRBD1 or TRBD2 (6 bases each). Germline CDR1 is DFQATT and CDR2 is SNEGSKA (reference sequence). V was cut by 3 bases and J by 5 bases, with 11 bases left in between. The CDR3 contains 12 residues. The CDR3 loop is CSARRGADEQYF. CDR3 DNA sequence: TGCAGTGCTAGGAGGGGGGCCGACGAGCAGTACTTC.

This clonotype was detected many times. J is TRBJ2-7 and V is TRBV2; 9 nucleotides line up with TRBD1. Losses at the gene ends were 6 bases for V and 9 bases for J; bases not matched to a gene: 6. Germline V gene lookup returns CDR1 SNHLY and CDR2 FYNNEI. This CDR3 region has 12 residues. CDR3 sequence reads: CASRLGQGRQYF. The CDR3 DNA is TGTGCCAGCAGATTGGGACAGGGTAGGCAGTACTTC.

This clonotype was seen a few times. The chain couples TRBV7-9 to TRBJ1-1, with TRBD1 identical over 10 bases. From germline, CDR1 is SEHNR and CDR2 FQNEAQ (reference sequence). V lost 2 bases to trimming and J lost 2 bases; unmatched junction nucleotides: 11. There are 18 residues in the CDR3. The CDR3 coding sequence is TGTGCCAGCAGCTTACCAGGCGGGACAGGGGCGAGAAACACTGAAGCTTTCTTT. It translates to CASSLPGGTGARNTEAFF.

The chain combines TRBV7-9 with TRBJ2-1; 9 positions match TRBD2. J lost 4 bases, V lost 8 bases, and 9 bases had no gene match. Germline V CDR1 and CDR2: SEHNR, FQNEAQ (reference sequence). The CDR3 has 15 amino acids. The CDR3 DNA reads TGTGCCAGCCGCGGGGGGGGGGGGGGGTACAATGAGCAGTTCTTC. Translating gives CASRGGGGGYNEQFF.

This clonotype has ten or more counts. V gene TRBV6-1 combines with J gene TRBJ2-7; 9 nucleotides match TRBD2. CDR1 and CDR2 (germline): MNHNS, SASEGT. The CDR3 extends over 14 amino acids. V lost 6 bases, J lost 4 bases, and 7 bases stayed unmatched. The CDR3: CASRDSGSMYEQYF. CDR3 nucleotide sequence: TGTGCCAGCAGGGATAGCGGGAGCATGTACGAGCAGTACTTC.

V and J are TRBV28 and TRBJ2-7; 10 bases are shared with TRBD2. Trimming at V came to 5 bases and at J to 2 bases, leaving 6 bases not matched to a gene. Germline values: CDR1 MDHEN, CDR2 SYDVKM. The CDR3 length is 15 residues. CDR3: CASSPSGSGTYEQYF. The CDR3 region has the DNA TGTGCCAGCAGTCCTAGCGGGAGCGGGACCTACGAGCAGTACTTC.

There are a few counts of this clonotype. The V gene is TRBV2, the J gene TRBJ2-1; D may be TRBD1 (6 bases). CDR3 size: 15 residues. The germline V gene has CDR1 SNHLY and CDR2 FYNNEI. Trimming stripped 11 bases from V and 5 bases from J, with 22 bases between. The CDR3 protein is CAGTSPRGSHNEQFF. CDR3 bases: TGTGCCGGCACCTCTCCTAGGGGGAGCCACAATGAGCAGTTCTTC.

This clonotype appeared many times. The rearrangement links TRBV2 to TRBJ2-1, with 11 bases lining up with TRBD2. Germline V gene lookup returns CDR1 SNHLY and CDR2 FYNNEI. V was clipped by 2 bases and J by 6 bases; unmatched bases: 6. The CDR3 has 16 amino acids. The CDR3: CASSELAGGFSNEQFF. The CDR3 bases are TGTGCCAGCAGTGAATTAGCGGGGGGGTTCAGCAATGAGCAGTTCTTC.

This clonotype turned up a few times. This chain links TRBV13 with TRBJ2-3; tentative D call: TRBD2 (5 bases). V was shortened by 3 bases and J by 1 base, with 26 bases between the two germline ends. The CDR3 loop spans 20 amino acids. Germline CDR1 reads PRHDT; CDR2 reads FYEKMQ (reference sequence). CDR3 nucleotides: TGTGCCAGCAGCTTCTCGGTATGGACGGGAAGGGTCCCTGGCACAGATACGCAGTATTTT. It encodes CASSFSVWTGRVPGTDTQYF.

This clonotype was counted many times. J is TRBJ1-2 and V is TRBV6-1, with 7 bases that match TRBD1. CDR3 length equals 14 residues. The ends lost 10 bases at V and 0 bases at J; junction bases unmatched: 8. Germline V gene data show CDR1 as MNHNS and CDR2 as SASEGT. The CDR3 nucleotides read TGTGCCACTGGGAGACAGGGAGCTAACTATGGCTACACCTTC. Translating it yields CATGRQGANYGYTF.

V and J are TRBV12-3 or TRBV12-4 and TRBJ2-1; tentative D call: TRBD1 (6 bases). This CDR3 is built from 12 residues. V gave up 6 bases and J gave up 6 bases, with 9 bases separating them. The CDR3 DNA is TGTGCCAGCAGAGAGACAGGCAATGAGCAGTTCTTC. This sequence encodes CASRETGNEQFF.